This TCR beta chain was obtained from a study of blood T cell repertoires in COVID-19. Study in general: The samples span acute and convalescent COVID-19 from the United States, Italy and Spain.

This clone was found once. The table came from immunoSEQ multiplex PCR; TCRdb's copy has only in-frame clones and leaves some out. The data show 200,000 to 250,000 clones, with around 84% seen just once and 6.8% held by the top ten. CDR1 and CDR2 (germline): SGHRS, YFSETQ. The CDR3 runs to 16 residues. With V trimmed by 3 bases and J by 10 bases, 8 bases remained unmatched. The sample was PBMCs or T cells enriched from blood (not recorded which). V usage is TRBV5-1 and J usage is TRBJ1-6, with 12 bases fitting TRBD1. The TCR was taken from a woman in her 40s who had recovered from COVID-19. CDR3 loop: CASSWGDRGRGSPLHF. CDR3 DNA sequence: TGCGCCAGCAGCTGGGGGGACAGGGGGCGCGGGTCACCCCTCCACTTT.